Here is one TCR beta chain with its context. This table comes from immunoSEQ multiplex PCR, and its TCRdb copy is limited to in-frame clones, with some not included. The sample holds 68,000 or so clones, around 90% seen once. This record belongs to a study of blood T cell repertoires in COVID-19. About the research overall: Both acute and convalescent COVID-19 samples were obtained from the United States, Italy and Spain. T cells, B-cell-depleted T cells, or PBMCs supplied cDNA or gDNA.

The CDR3 consists of 15 residues. Trimming at V came to 1 base and at J to 3 bases, leaving 8 bases not matched to a gene. CDR1 and CDR2 (germline): GTSNPN, SVGIG (reference sequence). The V and J genes are TRBV30 and TRBJ2-7; 8 bases match TRBD1. The sequenced sample consisted of peripheral blood. This clonotype was sampled from a man in his fifties or sixties with active COVID-19. The CDR3 loop reads CAWSAMGQVNYEQYF. In DNA form, the CDR3 reads TGTGCCTGGAGTGCGATGGGACAGGTGAACTACGAGCAGTACTTC.